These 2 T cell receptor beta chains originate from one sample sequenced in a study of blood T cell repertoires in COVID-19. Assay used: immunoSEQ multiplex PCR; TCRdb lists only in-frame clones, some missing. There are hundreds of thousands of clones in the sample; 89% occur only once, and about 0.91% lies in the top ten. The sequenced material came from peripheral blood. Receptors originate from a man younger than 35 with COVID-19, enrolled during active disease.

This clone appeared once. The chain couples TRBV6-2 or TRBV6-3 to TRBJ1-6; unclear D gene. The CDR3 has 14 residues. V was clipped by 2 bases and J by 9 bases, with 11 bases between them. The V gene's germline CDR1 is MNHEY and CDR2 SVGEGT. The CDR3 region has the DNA TGTGCCAGCAGTTACGAACAAAATTTTTCACCCCTCCACTTT. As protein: CASSYEQNFSPLHF.

CDR3 sequence (DNA): TGTGCCAGCAGCTTATTGCTAGCGGAGTACAATGAGCAGTTCTTC. Translating gives CASSLLLAEYNEQFF. The rearrangement joins TRBV13 to TRBJ2-1; 7 bases are a match to TRBD2. Trimming cost V 2 bases and J 4 bases; bases outside gene matches: 5. This CDR3 comprises 15 residues. Germline CDR1 PRHDT, CDR2 FYEKMQ (reference sequence).